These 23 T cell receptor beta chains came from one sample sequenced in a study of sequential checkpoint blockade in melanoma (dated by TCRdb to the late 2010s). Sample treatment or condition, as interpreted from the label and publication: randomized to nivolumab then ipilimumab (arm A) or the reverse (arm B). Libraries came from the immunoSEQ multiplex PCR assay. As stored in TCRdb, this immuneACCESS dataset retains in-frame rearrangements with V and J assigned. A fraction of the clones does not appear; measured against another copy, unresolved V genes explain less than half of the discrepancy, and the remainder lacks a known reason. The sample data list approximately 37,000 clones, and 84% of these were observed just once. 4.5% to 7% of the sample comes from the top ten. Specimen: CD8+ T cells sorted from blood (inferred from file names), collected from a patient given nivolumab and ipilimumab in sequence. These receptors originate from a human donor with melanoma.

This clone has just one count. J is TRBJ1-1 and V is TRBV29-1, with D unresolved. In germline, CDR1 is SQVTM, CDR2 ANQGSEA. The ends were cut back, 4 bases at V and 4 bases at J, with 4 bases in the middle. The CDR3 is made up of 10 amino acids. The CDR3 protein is CSVGSTEAFF. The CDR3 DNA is TGCAGCGTTGGCAGCACTGAAGCTTTCTTT.

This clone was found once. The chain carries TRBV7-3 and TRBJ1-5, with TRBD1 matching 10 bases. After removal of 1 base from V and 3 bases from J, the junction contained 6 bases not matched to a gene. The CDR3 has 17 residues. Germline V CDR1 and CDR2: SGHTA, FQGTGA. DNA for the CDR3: TGTGCCAGCAGCTTAAATATTGGGACAGGGGACAATCAGCCCCAGCATTTT. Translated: CASSLNIGTGDNQPQHF.

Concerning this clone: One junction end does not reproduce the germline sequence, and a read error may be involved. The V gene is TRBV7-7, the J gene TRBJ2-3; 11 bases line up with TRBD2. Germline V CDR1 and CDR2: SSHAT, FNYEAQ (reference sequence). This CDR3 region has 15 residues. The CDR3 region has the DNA TGTGCTAGCAGCCCCGGGACTAGCGGAACAGATACGCAGTATTTT. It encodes CASSPGTSGTDTQYF.

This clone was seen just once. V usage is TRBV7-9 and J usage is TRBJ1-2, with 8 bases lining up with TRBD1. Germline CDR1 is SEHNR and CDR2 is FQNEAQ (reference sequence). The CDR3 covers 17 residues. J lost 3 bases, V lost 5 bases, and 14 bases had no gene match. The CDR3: CASSPPVQGVTYYGYTF. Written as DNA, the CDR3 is TGTGCCAGCAGCCCCCCGGTACAGGGGGTCACCTACTATGGCTACACCTTC.

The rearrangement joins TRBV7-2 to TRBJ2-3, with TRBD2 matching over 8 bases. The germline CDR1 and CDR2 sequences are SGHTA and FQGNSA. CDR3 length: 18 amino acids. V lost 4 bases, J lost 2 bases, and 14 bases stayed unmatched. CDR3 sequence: CASSYIPGGTRLTDTQYF. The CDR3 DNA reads TGTGCCAGCAGCTATATACCCGGGGGGACTAGACTCACAGATACGCAGTATTTT.

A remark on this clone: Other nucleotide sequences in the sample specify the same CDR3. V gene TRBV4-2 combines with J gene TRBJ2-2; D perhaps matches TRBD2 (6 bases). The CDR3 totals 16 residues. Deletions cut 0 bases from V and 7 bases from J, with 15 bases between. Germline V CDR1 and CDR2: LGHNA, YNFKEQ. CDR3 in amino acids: CASSQEEGEVVGELFF. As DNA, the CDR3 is TGTGCCAGCAGCCAAGAGGAGGGCGAAGTGGTCGGGGAGCTGTTTTTT.

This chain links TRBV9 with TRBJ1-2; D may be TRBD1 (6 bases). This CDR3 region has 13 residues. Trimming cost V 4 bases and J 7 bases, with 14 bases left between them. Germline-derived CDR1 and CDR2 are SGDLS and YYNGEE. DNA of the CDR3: TGTGCCAGCAGCCCTTCTAGGGGGTCTGGCTACACCTTC. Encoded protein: CASSPSRGSGYTF.

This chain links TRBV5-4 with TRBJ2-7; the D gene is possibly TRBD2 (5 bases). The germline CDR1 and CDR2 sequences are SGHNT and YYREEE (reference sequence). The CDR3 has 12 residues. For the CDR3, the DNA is TGTGCTTACGGAGGCGTAACCTACGAGCAGTACTTC. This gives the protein CAYGGVTYEQYF.

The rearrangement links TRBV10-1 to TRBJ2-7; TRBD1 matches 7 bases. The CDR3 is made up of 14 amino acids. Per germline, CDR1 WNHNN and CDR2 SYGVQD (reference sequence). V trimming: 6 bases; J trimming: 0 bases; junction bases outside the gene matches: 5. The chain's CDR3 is CASSQGQFSYEQYF. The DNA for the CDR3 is TGCGCCAGCAGCCAGGGACAGTTCTCCTACGAGCAGTACTTC.

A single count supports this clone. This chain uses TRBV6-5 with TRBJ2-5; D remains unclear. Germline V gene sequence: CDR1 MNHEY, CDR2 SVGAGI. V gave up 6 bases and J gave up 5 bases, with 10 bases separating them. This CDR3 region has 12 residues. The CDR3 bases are TGTGCCAGCAGCCCCCTCGGTGAGACCCAGTACTTC. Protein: CASSPLGETQYF.

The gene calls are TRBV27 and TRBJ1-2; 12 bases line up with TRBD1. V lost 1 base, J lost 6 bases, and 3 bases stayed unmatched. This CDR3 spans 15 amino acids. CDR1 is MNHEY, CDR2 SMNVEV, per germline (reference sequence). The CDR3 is CASSLLGTGGHGYTF. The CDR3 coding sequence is TGTGCCAGCAGTTTATTAGGGACAGGGGGCCATGGCTACACCTTC.

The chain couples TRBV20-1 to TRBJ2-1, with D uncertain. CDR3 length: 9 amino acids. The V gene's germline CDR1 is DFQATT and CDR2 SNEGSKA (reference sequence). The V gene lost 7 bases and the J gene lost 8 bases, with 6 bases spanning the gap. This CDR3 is CSVEYEQFF. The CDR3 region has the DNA TGCAGTGTGGAGTATGAGCAGTTCTTC.

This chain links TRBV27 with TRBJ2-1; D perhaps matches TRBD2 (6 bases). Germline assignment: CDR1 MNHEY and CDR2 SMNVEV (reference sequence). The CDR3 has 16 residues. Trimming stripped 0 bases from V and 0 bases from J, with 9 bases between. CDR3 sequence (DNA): TGTGCCAGCAGTTTATCAGCGGGCCGCTCCTACAATGAGCAGTTCTTC. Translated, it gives CASSLSAGRSYNEQFF.

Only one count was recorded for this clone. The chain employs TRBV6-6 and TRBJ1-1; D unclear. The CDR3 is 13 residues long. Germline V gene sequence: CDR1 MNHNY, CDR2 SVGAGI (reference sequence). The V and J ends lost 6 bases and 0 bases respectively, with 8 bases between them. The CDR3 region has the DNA TGTGCCAGCAGCCAGGCCATGAACACTGAAGCTTTCTTT. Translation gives CASSQAMNTEAFF.

The CDR3 sequence: CASSQAPETGLRTGELFF. CDR3 DNA sequence: TGCGCCAGCAGCCAGGCCCCCGAGACAGGGTTGCGGACCGGGGAGCTGTTTTTT. V usage is TRBV4-1 and J usage is TRBJ2-2; 7 nucleotides agree with TRBD1. CDR1 and CDR2 (germline): MGHRA, YSYEKL. The junction had 15 bases not matched to a gene; V was cut back by 3 bases and J by 5 bases. This CDR3 contains 18 residues.

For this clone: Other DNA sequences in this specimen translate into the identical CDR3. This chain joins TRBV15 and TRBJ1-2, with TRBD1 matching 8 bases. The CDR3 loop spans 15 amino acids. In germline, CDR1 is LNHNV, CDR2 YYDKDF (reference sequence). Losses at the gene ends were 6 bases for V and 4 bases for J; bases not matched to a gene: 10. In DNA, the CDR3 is TGTGCCACCAGAGACCCTGGACAGGGCCCCTATGGCTACACCTTC. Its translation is CATRDPGQGPYGYTF.

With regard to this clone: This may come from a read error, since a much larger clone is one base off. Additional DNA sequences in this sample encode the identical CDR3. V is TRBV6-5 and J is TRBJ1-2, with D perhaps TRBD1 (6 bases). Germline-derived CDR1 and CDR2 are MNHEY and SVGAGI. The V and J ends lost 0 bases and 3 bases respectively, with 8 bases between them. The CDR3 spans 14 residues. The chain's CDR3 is CASSYSDSYYGYTF. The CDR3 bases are TGTGCCAGCAGTTACTCGGACAGTTACTATGGCTACACCTTC.

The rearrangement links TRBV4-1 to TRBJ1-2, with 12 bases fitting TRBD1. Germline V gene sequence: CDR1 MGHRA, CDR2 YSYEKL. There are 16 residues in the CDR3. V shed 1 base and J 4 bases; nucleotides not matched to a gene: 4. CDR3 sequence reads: CASSQAGQGAGYGYTF. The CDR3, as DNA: TGCGCCAGCAGCCAAGCGGGACAGGGGGCTGGCTATGGCTACACCTTC.

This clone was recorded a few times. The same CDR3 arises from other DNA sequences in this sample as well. The CDR3 DNA sequence: TGTGCCAGCAGCGGGACTAGCGGAGCCTACAATGAGCAGTTCTTC. As protein: CASSGTSGAYNEQFF. The V and J genes are TRBV27 and TRBJ2-1; 11 bases line up with TRBD2. The CDR3 is made up of 15 amino acids. Germline V lookup: CDR1 MNHEY, CDR2 SMNVEV (reference sequence). V lost 6 bases to trimming and J lost 2 bases; unmatched junction nucleotides: 3.

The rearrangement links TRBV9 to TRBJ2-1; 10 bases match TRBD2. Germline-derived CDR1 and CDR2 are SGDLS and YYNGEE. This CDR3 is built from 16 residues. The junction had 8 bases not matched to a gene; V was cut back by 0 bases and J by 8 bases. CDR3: CASSVAGGLADHEQFF. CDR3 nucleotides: TGTGCCAGCAGCGTAGCCGGTGGACTAGCGGACCATGAGCAGTTCTTC.

CDR3 in amino acids: CASSQEGGETQYF. Here the CDR3 DNA reads TGTGCCAGCAGCCAAGAAGGCGGAGAGACCCAGTACTTC. The chain joins TRBV14 to TRBJ2-5; D unresolved. V lost 0 bases and J 4 bases, leaving 6 bases between the germline ends. This CDR3 contains 13 residues. Germline V lookup: CDR1 SGHDN, CDR2 FVKESK.

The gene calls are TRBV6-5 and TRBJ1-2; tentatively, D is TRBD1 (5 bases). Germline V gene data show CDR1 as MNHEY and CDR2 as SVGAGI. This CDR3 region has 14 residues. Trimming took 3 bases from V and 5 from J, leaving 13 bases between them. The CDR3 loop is CASSYGGTAYGYTF. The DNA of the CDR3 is TGTGCCAGCAGTTATGGAGGGACCGCGTATGGCTACACCTTC.

This CDR3 is CASSLGTPPAGYTF. For the CDR3, the DNA is TGCGCCAGCAGCTTGGGGACTCCCCCGGCGGGCTACACCTTC. This chain connects TRBV5-1 to TRBJ1-2; D remains unclear. The V and J ends lost 0 bases and 8 bases respectively, with 14 bases between them. The CDR3 runs to 14 residues. Germline loops: CDR1 SGHRS, CDR2 YFSETQ.